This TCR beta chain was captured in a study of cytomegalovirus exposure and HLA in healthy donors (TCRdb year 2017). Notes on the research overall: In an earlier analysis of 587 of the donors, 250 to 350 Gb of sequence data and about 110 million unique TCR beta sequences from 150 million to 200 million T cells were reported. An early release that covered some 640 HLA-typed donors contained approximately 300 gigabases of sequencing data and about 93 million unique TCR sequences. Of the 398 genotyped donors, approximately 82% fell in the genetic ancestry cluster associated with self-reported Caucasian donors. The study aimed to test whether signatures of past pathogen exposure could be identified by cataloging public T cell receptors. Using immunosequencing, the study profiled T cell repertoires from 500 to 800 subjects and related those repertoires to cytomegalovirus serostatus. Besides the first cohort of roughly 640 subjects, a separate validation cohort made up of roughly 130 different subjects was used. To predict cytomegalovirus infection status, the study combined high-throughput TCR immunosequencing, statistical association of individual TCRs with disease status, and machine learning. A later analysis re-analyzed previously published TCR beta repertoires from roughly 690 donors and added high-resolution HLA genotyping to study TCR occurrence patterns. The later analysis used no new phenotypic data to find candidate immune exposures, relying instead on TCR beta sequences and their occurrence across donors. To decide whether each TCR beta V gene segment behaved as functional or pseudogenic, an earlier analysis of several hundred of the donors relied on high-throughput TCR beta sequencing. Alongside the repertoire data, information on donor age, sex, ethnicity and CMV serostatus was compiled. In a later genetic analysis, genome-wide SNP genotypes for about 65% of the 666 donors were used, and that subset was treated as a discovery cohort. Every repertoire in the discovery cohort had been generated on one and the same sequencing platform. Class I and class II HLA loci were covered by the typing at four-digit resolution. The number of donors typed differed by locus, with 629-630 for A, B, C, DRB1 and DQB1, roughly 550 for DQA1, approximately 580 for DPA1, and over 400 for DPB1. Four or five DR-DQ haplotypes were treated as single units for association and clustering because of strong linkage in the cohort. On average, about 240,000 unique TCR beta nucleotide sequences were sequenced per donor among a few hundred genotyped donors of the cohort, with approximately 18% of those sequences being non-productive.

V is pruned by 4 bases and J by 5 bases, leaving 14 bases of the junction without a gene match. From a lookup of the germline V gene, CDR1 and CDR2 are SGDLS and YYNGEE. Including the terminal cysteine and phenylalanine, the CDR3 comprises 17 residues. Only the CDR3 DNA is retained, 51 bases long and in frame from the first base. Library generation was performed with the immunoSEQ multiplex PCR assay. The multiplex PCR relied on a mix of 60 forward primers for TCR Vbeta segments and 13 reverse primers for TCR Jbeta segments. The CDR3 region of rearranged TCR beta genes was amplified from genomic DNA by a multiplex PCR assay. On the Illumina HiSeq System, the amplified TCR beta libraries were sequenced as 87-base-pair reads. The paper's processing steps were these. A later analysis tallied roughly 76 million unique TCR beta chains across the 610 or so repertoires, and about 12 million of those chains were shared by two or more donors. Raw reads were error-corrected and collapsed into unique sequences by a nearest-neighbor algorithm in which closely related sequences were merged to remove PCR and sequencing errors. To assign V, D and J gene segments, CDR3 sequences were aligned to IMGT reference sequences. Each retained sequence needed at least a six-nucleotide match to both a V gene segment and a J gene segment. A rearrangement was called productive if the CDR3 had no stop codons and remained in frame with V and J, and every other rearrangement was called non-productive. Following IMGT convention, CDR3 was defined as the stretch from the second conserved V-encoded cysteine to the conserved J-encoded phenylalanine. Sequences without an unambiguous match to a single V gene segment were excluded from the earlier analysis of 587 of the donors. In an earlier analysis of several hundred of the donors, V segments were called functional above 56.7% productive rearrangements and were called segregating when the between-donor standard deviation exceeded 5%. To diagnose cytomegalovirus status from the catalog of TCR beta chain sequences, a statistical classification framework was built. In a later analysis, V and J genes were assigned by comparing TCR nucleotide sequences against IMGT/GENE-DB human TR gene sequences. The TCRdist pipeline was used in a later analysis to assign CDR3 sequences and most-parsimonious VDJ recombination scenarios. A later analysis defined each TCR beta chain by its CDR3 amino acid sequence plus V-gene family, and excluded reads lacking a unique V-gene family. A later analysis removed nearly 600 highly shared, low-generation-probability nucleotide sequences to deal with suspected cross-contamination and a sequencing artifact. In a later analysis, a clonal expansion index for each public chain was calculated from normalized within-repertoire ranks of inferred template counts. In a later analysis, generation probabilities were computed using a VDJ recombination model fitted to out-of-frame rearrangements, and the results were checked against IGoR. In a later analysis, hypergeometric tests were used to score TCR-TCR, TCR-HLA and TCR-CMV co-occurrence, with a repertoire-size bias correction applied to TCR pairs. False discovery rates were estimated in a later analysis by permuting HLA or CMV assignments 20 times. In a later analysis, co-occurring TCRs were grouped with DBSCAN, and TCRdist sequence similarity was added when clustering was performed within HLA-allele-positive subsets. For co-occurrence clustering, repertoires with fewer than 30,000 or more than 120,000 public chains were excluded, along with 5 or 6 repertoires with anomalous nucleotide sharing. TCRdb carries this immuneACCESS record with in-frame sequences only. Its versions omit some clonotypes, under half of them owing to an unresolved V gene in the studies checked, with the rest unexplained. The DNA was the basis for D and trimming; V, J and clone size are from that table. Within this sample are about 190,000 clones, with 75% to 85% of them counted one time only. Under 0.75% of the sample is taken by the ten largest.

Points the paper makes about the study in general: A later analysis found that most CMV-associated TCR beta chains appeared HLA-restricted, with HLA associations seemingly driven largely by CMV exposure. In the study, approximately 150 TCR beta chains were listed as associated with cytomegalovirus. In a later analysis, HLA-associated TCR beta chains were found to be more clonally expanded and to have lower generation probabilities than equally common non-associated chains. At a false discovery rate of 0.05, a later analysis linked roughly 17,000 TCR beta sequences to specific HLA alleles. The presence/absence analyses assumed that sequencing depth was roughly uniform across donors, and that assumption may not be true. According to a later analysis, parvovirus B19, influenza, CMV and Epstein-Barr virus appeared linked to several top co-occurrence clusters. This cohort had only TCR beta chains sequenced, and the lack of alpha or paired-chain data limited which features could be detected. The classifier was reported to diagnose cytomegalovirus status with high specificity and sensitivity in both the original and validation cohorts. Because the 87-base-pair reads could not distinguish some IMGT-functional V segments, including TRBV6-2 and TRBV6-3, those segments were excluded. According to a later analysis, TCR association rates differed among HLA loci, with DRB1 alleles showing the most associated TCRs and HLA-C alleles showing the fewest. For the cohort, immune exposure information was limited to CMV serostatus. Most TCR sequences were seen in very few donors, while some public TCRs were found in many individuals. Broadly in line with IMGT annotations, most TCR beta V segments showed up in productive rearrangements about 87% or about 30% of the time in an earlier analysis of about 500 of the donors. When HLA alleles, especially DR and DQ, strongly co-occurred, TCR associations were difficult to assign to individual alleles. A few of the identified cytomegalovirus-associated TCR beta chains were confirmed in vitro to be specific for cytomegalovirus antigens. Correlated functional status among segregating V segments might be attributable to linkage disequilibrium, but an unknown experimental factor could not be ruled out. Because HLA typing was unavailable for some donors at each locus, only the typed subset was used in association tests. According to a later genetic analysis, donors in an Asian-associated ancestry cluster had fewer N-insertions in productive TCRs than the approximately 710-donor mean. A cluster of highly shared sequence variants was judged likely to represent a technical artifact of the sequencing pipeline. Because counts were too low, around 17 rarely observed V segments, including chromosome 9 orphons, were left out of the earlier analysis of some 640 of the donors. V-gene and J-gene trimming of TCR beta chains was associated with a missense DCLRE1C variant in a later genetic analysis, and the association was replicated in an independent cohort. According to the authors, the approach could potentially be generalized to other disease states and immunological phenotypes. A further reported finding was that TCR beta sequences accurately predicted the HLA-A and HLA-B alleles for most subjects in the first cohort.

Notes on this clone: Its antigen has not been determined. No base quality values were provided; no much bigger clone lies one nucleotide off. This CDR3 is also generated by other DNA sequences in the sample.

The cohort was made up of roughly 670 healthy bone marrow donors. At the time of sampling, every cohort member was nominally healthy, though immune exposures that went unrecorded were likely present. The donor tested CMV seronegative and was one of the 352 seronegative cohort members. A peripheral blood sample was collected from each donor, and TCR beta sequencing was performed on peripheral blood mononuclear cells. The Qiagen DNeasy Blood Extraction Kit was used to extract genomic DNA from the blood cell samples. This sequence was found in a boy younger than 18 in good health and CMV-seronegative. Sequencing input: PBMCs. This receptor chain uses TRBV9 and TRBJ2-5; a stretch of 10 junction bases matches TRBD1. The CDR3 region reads CASSLTIGQGVLETQYF. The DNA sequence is TGTGCCAGCAGCCTAACAATCGGACAGGGGGTTCTCGAGACCCAGTACTTC.